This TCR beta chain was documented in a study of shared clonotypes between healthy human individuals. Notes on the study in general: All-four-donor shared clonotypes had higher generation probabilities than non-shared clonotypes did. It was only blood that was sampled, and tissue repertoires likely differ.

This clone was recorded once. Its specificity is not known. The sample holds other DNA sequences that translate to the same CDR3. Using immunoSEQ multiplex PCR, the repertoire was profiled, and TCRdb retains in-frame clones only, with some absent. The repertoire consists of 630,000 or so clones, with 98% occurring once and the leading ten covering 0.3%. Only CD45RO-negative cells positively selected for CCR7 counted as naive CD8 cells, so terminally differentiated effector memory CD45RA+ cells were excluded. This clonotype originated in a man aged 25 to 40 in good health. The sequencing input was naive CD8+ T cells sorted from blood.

CDR3 region: CASSDNSYEQYF. In DNA, the CDR3 is TGTGCCAGCAGTGACAATAGCTACGAGCAGTACTTC. J is TRBJ2-7 and V is TRBV25-1, with D unresolved. The CDR3 totals 12 residues. Germline values: CDR1 MGHDK, CDR2 SYGVNS. V was clipped by 3 bases and J by 3 bases, with 6 bases between them.